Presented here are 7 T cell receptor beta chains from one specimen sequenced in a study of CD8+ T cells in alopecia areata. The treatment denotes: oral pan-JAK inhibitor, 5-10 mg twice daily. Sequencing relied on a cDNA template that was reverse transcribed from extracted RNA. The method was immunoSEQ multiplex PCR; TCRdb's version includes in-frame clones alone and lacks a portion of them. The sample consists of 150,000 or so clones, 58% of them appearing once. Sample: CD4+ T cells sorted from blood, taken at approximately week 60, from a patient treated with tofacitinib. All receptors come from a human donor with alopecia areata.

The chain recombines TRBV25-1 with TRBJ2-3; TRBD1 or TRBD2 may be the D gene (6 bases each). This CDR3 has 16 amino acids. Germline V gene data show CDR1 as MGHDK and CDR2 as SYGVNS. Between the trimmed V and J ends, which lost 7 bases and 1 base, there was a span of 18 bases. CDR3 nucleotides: TGTGCCAGCACCCGAGACGGGGGCCTTGGCACAGATACGCAGTATTTT. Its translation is CASTRDGGLGTDTQYF. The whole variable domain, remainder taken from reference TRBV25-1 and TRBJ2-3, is EADIYQTPRYLVIGTGKKITLECSQTMGHDKMYWYQQDPGMELHLIHYSYGVNSTEKGDLSSESTVSRIRTEHFPLTLESARPSHTSQYLCASTRDGGLGTDTQYFGPGTRLTVL.

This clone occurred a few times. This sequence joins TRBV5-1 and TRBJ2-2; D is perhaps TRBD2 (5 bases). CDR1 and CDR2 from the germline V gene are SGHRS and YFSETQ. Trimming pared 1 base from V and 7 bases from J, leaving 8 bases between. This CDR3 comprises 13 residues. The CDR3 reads CASSLIANGELFF. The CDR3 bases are TGCGCCAGCAGCTTGATAGCGAACGGGGAGCTGTTTTTT.

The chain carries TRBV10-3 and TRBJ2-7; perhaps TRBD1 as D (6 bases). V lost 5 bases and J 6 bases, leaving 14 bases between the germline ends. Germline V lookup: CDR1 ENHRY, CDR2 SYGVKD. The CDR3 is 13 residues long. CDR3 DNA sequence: TGTGCCATCAGTAAACAGGGCCAGGGCGAGCAGTACTTC. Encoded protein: CAISKQGQGEQYF.

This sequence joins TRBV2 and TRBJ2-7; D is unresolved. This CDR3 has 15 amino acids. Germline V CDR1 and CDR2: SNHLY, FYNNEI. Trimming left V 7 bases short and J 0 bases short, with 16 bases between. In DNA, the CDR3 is TGTGCCAGCAAAAGGGTGGCAACCTCCTCCTACGAGCAGTACTTC. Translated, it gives CASKRVATSSYEQYF.

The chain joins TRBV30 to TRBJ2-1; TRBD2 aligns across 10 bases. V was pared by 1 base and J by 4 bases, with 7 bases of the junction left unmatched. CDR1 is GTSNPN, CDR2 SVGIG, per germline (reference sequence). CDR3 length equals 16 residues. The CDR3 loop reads CAWSASGAGGYNEQFF. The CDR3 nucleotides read TGTGCCTGGAGTGCCTCAGGAGCGGGGGGGTACAATGAGCAGTTCTTC.

The CDR3: CAWQGARGYTF. The CDR3 DNA sequence: TGTGCCTGGCAGGGGGCGAGGGGCTACACCTTC. This sequence joins TRBV30 and TRBJ1-2, with 8 bases identical to TRBD1. The CDR3 has 11 amino acids. CDR1 GTSNPN and CDR2 SVGIG come from the germline V gene (reference sequence). The ends lost 5 bases at V and 8 bases at J; junction bases unmatched: 4.

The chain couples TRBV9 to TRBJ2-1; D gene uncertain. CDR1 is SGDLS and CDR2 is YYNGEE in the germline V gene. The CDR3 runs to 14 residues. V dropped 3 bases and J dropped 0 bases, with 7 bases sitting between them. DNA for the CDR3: TGTGCCAGCAGCGACAAGAGCTCCTACAATGAGCAGTTCTTC. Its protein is CASSDKSSYNEQFF.